This paragraph covers one TCR beta chain sequence. Its binding antigen is unknown. There are no base qualities to consult, and no much larger clone falls within one base. Reading the label with the study, this specimen's time point is: about 28 days (+/-7) after the second vaccine dose. Because spike-specific TCR depth and breadth did not differ between the two schedules, AZD1222 recipients who got a second dose at roughly 4 weeks were pooled with those who got a second dose at roughly 12 weeks. Vaccinee samples came from UK trials COV001 and COV002, including a single-blind randomized controlled phase 2/3 trial of AZD1222 (ChAdOx1 nCoV-19) in healthy adults. For TCRbeta chain sequencing, PBMC samples were collected from trial participants at day 0 and at day 28 after the second dose. Ends trimmed: V by 7 bases, J by 0 bases; bases unmatched to a gene: 5. The germline V gene gives CDR1 as MDHEN and CDR2 as SYDVKM. From the cysteine through the phenylalanine, the CDR3 covers 15 amino acids. CDR3 DNA only is kept here, 45 bases in frame from base 1.

The CDR3 regions of human TCRbeta chains were analyzed by immunosequencing. The authors' pipeline ran thus. TCRs in the repertoires were matched against a reference library of SARS-CoV-2-specific TCRs that had been generated with the MIRA antigen-specificity platform. Breadth meant the fraction of unique TCRs that were SARS-CoV-2-associated, whereas depth meant the fraction of total T cells that were SARS-CoV-2-associated. Using the MIRA data, each spike-specific TCR was mapped to the spike region that the TCR reacts to and placed in a CD4 or CD8 class. Log10-transformed breadth and depth values were compared by one-way ANOVA with Sidak's multiple comparisons tests. TCRdb obtained this table from immuneACCESS and retained in-frame rearrangements with V and J assigned. These tables miss some clones; where compared with another copy, unresolved V genes account for less than half of the shortfall, and the remainder is unexplained. V, J and clone size are taken as reported in that table, and D and trimming were inferred from the DNA itself. The sample profile shows 150,000 to 200,000 clones; approximately 94% of them were found once. The top ten clonotypes cover approximately 5.5% of the sample.

This entry is derived from a study of T cell responses to AZD1222 COVID-19 vaccine (dated by TCRdb to about 2021). At the level of the whole study: A total of about 230 trial participants underwent TCR sequencing, of whom some 210 received two doses of AZD1222 and about 26 received two doses of the MenACWY control vaccine. Trial participants were enrolled into age subgroups of 18-55, 56-69 and 70-plus years, which contained about 150, 27 and 61 TCR-sequenced participants, respectively.

The paper's findings and limits, for the study overall: Participants were mostly white British and included more females than males, and it was suggested by the authors that clonal diversity may have been underestimated. Vaccine-associated CD4 TCRs spanned the whole spike protein, with dominant responses in regions 160-218 and 743-854. No day 14 peak-response samples were available, so repertoires were characterized only after the peak T cell response. In the small 56-69-year group, the increase in depth fell short of significance, most likely because of low power. Conclusions about previously exposed vaccinees are limited because only a handful of AZD1222 recipients were SARS-CoV-2 seropositive at baseline. Nearly half of unique spike-specific TCRs reportedly recognized epitopes outside regions mutated in the B.1.351 and B.1.1.7 variants. After two AZD1222 doses, spike-specific TCR breadth and depth were significantly higher than at day 0 and than in MenACWY recipients.

Rearrangement joined TRBV28 to TRBJ2-1; the junction holds 8 bases that match TRBD2. This TCR was sampled from an adult who received the AZD1222 COVID-19 vaccine. The specimen comprised peripheral blood, sampled 28 days after the second AZD1222 dose. Here is the DNA: TGTGCCAGCACCACCGGGACTAGCTCCTACAATGAGCAGTTCTTC. Translated, it gives CASTTGTSSYNEQFF. Beyond the CDR3, the reference TRBV28 and TRBJ2-1 genes provide the residues; the full variable domain reads: DVKVTQSSRYLVKRTGEKVFLECVQDMDHENMFWYRQDPGLGLRLIYFSYDVKMKEKGDIPEGYSVSREKKERFSLILESASTNQTSMYLCASTTGTSSYNEQFFGPGTRLTVL.